The 26 T cell receptor beta chains below come from one sample, sequenced in a study of metastatic and nonmetastatic thyroid tumors. Each patient came to thyroid surgery without any prior treatment (of any kind). TCRdb re-called the PCR reads via MiXCR. Of approximately 21,000 clones listed, under 30% are singletons. The sequenced sample was tumor tissue. All receptors derive from a male donor with papillary thyroid cancer or a benign thyroid nodule (not recorded which). Some clones in this sample may be carry-over from other donors' samples.

Turning to this clone: Mismatch with germline at one junction end may stem from a read error. The J gene is TRBJ2-2, the V gene TRBV30; D call uncertain. The germline gives CDR1 GTSNPN, CDR2 SVGIG (reference sequence). CDR3 length: 14 amino acids. The CDR3 DNA follows: TGTGACTGGAGTGAAACCCAGGTCGGCGGGGAGCTGTTTTTT. The encoded protein is CDWSETQVGGELFF.

This clone was detected ten times or more. As DNA, the CDR3 is TGTGCCAGCAGTGAAAGGGGGTCCATGAACACTGAAGCTTTCTTT. Amino acid sequence: CASSERGSMNTEAFF. The chain couples TRBV6-1 to TRBJ1-1; D may be TRBD1 (6 bases). Trimming left V 2 bases short and J 0 bases short, with 10 bases between. Germline loops: CDR1 MNHNS, CDR2 SASEGT. The CDR3 is 15 residues long.

The chain carries TRBV27 and TRBJ1-2, with a tentative D call TRBD1 (5 bases). This CDR3 spans 13 amino acids. Germline V gene lookup returns CDR1 MNHEY and CDR2 SMNVEV (reference sequence). The V end was cut by 6 bases, the J end by 2 bases, with 10 bases between. Here the CDR3 reads CASRGTGNYGYTF. The CDR3 nucleotides read TGTGCCAGCAGGGGGACGGGGAACTATGGCTACACCTTC.

In its sample, this clone is medium-sized. The chain recombines TRBV10-3 with TRBJ2-1, with D perhaps matching TRBD1 (6 bases). V was clipped by 3 bases and J by 0 bases, with 9 bases between them. Germline V lookup: CDR1 ENHRY, CDR2 SYGVKD. The CDR3 sequence is 15 residues long. CDR3 amino acids: CAISDSQGSYNEQFF. CDR3 nucleotides: TGTGCCATCAGTGACTCACAGGGCTCCTACAATGAGCAGTTCTTC.

Points on this clone: One end of the junction does not line up with germline, which may come from a read error. V is TRBV5-6 and J is TRBJ2-5; D might be TRBD2 (7 bases). Per germline, CDR1 SGHDT and CDR2 YYEEEE. This CDR3 spans 12 amino acids. CDR3 residues: CASSLTRGPPSF. The CDR3 nucleotides read TGTGCCAGCAGCTTAACGCGGGGGCCGCCTTCCTTC.

By sample fraction, this clone is medium-sized (0.01 to 0.1%). The chain is built from TRBV11-2 and TRBJ2-1, with 10 positions matching TRBD1. CDR1 is SGHAT and CDR2 is FQNNGV in the germline V gene. J lost 7 bases, V lost 3 bases, and 3 bases had no gene match. The CDR3 has 14 amino acids. CDR3 sequence: CASSLTGGGNEQFF. The DNA for the CDR3 is TGTGCCAGCAGCTTGACAGGGGGCGGGAATGAGCAGTTCTTC.

The gene calls are TRBV6-1 and TRBJ1-2, with unresolved D. Germline V lookup: CDR1 MNHNS, CDR2 SASEGT. The CDR3 length is 13 residues. The V end was cut by 3 bases, the J end by 3 bases, with 8 bases between. The CDR3 is CASSEDGYYGYTF. CDR3 coding DNA: TGTGCCAGCAGTGAGGACGGGTACTATGGCTACACCTTC.

V gene TRBV20-1 combines with J gene TRBJ1-1; 9 nucleotides match TRBD1. The V gene's germline CDR1 is DFQATT and CDR2 SNEGSKA (reference sequence). The CDR3 consists of 14 residues. V lost 0 bases to trimming and J lost 7 bases; unmatched junction nucleotides: 6. The CDR3 region has the DNA TGCAGTGCTAGAGATCGCCGGACAGGGGATGAAGCTTTCTTT. It encodes CSARDRRTGDEAFF.

The chain employs TRBV7-8 and TRBJ1-6; D may be TRBD1 (5 bases). V was pared by 3 bases and J by 5 bases, with 11 bases between. The germline V gene has CDR1 SGHVS and CDR2 FQNEAQ. The CDR3 is 15 residues long. The CDR3 is CASSFSAGNNSPLHF. In DNA form, the CDR3 reads TGTGCCAGCAGCTTTTCGGCAGGGAATAATTCACCCCTCCACTTT.

A note on this clone: This sample also contains other DNA sequences that code for the same CDR3. The chain couples TRBV20-1 to TRBJ1-6; 9 positions agree with TRBD1. Germline V gene sequence: CDR1 DFQATT, CDR2 SNEGSKA (reference sequence). With V trimmed by 5 bases and J by 7 bases, 6 bases remained unmatched. The CDR3 has 14 residues. DNA for the CDR3: TGCAGTGCTCGAGCGGGACAGGGCAATTCACCCCTCCACTTT. This gives the protein CSARAGQGNSPLHF.

The chain combines TRBV7-8 with TRBJ1-5; TRBD1 matches 7 bases. The CDR3 spans 16 residues. The germline V gene has CDR1 SGHVS and CDR2 FQNEAQ. Trimming at V came to 1 base and at J to 0 bases, leaving 3 bases not matched to a gene. The CDR3 sequence: CASSLDRGYSNQPQHF. DNA of the CDR3: TGTGCCAGCAGCTTAGACAGGGGATATAGCAATCAGCCCCAGCATTTT.

This clone is deemed medium-sized. The gene calls are TRBV5-1 and TRBJ1-6; 8 positions agree with TRBD1. The CDR3 sequence is 15 residues long. V shed 4 bases, J shed 5 bases, and the junction held 5 bases outside the gene matches. Germline V CDR1 and CDR2: SGHRS, YFSETQ. In nucleotides, the CDR3 is TGCGCCAGCAGCCGGGACAGGAGAGATAATTCACCCCTCCACTTT. Amino acid sequence: CASSRDRRDNSPLHF.

The chain couples TRBV7-3 to TRBJ1-2; 11 bases are a match to TRBD1. V shed 5 bases, J shed 8 bases, and the junction held 13 bases outside the gene matches. This CDR3 has 16 amino acids. Germline V gene sequence: CDR1 SGHTA, CDR2 FQGTGA. DNA of the CDR3: TGTGCCAGCAGCCCGACAACCGGACAGGGGGCCGGGGGCTACACCTTC. It codes for CASSPTTGQGAGGYTF.

This clone was seen a few times. The chain carries TRBV10-3 and TRBJ1-2, with D possibly matching TRBD1 (5 bases). The CDR3 length is 14 residues. V was cut by 7 bases and J by 4 bases, with 16 bases left in between. The germline V gene encodes CDR1 ENHRY and CDR2 SYGVKD. Here the CDR3 DNA reads TGTGCCATCACTTCCCGGGACGGTTCCTATGGCTACACCTTC. Protein: CAITSRDGSYGYTF.

This clone appeared many times. V gene TRBV25-1 combines with J gene TRBJ2-7, with no clear D. The germline V gene has CDR1 MGHDK and CDR2 SYGVNS. V lost 8 bases and J lost 3, with 8 bases in between. The CDR3 consists of 11 residues. The CDR3 nucleotides read TGTGCCAGCGCCATTAACTACGAGCAGTACTTC. It translates to CASAINYEQYF.

The chain joins TRBV6-5 to TRBJ1-1; D call uncertain. The CDR3 consists of 18 residues. Trimming removed 6 bases from V and 0 bases from J, with 23 bases in between. From germline, CDR1 is MNHEY and CDR2 SVGAGI. The CDR3 region is CASSPHTGRKGMNTEAFF. The CDR3 coding sequence is TGTGCCAGCAGCCCCCACACGGGGAGGAAGGGAATGAACACTGAAGCTTTCTTT.

The chain is built from TRBV7-2 and TRBJ2-2; unclear D gene. Germline CDR1 SGHTA, CDR2 FQGNSA. CDR3 length: 13 amino acids. The V end lost 1 base, the J end lost 4 bases, and 4 bases lay between the germline ends. Here the CDR3 DNA reads TGTGCCAGCAGCTTAGTGACCACCGGGGAGCTGTTTTTT. It yields the protein CASSLVTTGELFF.

The rearrangement joins TRBV11-2 to TRBJ1-5; possibly TRBD1 for D (5 bases). The germline V and J ends were trimmed by 5 bases and 0 bases, with 11 bases remaining between them. CDR1 is SGHAT, CDR2 FQNNGV, per germline. The CDR3 runs 15 residues. The CDR3 DNA reads as TGTGCCAGCAGCACGGGGACGGCTAGCAATCAGCCCCAGCATTTT. Its protein product is CASSTGTASNQPQHF. The whole variable domain, remainder taken from reference TRBV11-2 and TRBJ1-5, is EAGVAQSPRYKIIEKRQSVAFWCNPISGHATLYWYQQILGQGPKLLIQFQNNGVVDDSQLPKDRFSAERLKGVDSTLKIQPAKLEDSAVYLCASSTGTASNQPQHFGDGTRLSIL.

This sequence joins TRBV29-1 and TRBJ2-7; D unresolved. From germline, CDR1 is SQVTM and CDR2 ANQGSEA. The CDR3 spans 13 residues. V was clipped by 7 bases and J by 3 bases, with 16 bases between them. Written as DNA, the CDR3 is TGCAGCGCTCTGGTCGACTCCCTCTACGAGCAGTACTTC. This codes for CSALVDSLYEQYF.

This clone was picked up many times. V and J are TRBV2 and TRBJ1-1; D is possibly TRBD1 (5 bases). The CDR3 runs to 14 residues. V lost 7 bases and J lost 1, with 13 bases in between. The germline CDR1 and CDR2 sequences are SNHLY and FYNNEI. DNA of the CDR3: TGTGCCAGCATCAGGGATTCCACGAACACTGAAGCTTTCTTT. It specifies CASIRDSTNTEAFF.

Only a few counts were recorded for this clone. The chain uses TRBV6-5 and TRBJ2-3; D tentatively fits TRBD1 or TRBD2 (5 bases each). CDR1 and CDR2 (germline): MNHEY, SVGAGI. This CDR3 region has 17 residues. Between the trimmed V and J ends, which lost 7 bases and 4 bases, there was a span of 24 bases. The CDR3 sequence: CASTKGQGSRVPDTQYF. The CDR3 DNA reads TGTGCCAGCACCAAAGGCCAAGGGAGCAGGGTCCCAGATACGCAGTATTTT.

This clone was seen repeatedly, ten times or more. V and J are TRBV6-5 and TRBJ1-4; TRBD1 agrees at 10 bases. CDR3 length: 15 amino acids. Germline loops: CDR1 MNHEY, CDR2 SVGAGI. V trimming: 2 bases; J trimming: 8 bases; junction bases outside the gene matches: 5. The CDR3 sequence is CASSYGTGEPEKLFF. DNA for the CDR3: TGTGCCAGCAGTTACGGGACAGGGGAGCCGGAAAAACTGTTTTTT.

The chain joins TRBV7-9 to TRBJ1-2; D uncertain. V lost 2 bases to trimming and J lost 1 base, with 8 bases between them. Germline values: CDR1 SEHNR, CDR2 FQNEAQ (reference sequence). The CDR3 contains 14 residues. Written as DNA, the CDR3 is TGTGCCAGCAGCTTACTGAGAAATAACTATGGCTACACCTTC. Translated: CASSLLRNNYGYTF.

This chain's CDR3 is CASSLDTWGSAYGYTF. Here the CDR3 DNA reads TGTGCCAGCAGCTTAGATACTTGGGGTTCGGCCTATGGCTACACCTTC. The rearrangement joins TRBV11-2 to TRBJ1-2; no clear D gene. Per germline, CDR1 SGHAT and CDR2 FQNNGV. CDR3 length: 16 amino acids. V was clipped by 0 bases and J by 4 bases, with 15 bases between them.

This clone occurred many times. The chain joins TRBV29-1 to TRBJ2-2, with D unresolved. Trimming shortened V by 6 bases and J by 6 bases, and 14 bases separated the two germline ends. In germline, CDR1 is SQVTM, CDR2 ANQGSEA. This CDR3 is built from 13 residues. This CDR3 is CSVAISPAGELFF. The DNA of the CDR3 is TGCAGCGTCGCGATATCCCCCGCCGGGGAGCTGTTTTTT.

The chain carries TRBV6-4 and TRBJ1-1; no clear D. The CDR3 sequence is 13 residues long. Germline values: CDR1 MRHNA, CDR2 SNTAGT. With 2 bases removed from V and 5 bases from J, the gap between germline ends came to 9 bases. The CDR3 DNA sequence: TGTGCCAGCAGTGACACCCCTTGTACTGAAGCTTTCTTT. Translating gives CASSDTPCTEAFF.